The sequence of this T cell receptor (beta chain) was determined in a study of shared clonotypes between healthy human individuals. Across the whole study: The study used three CD4 naive, three CD4 memory, two CD8 naive and one CD8 memory plate per donor.

V was clipped by 0 bases and J by 1 base, with 3 bases between them. CDR3 length: 13 residues. CDR1 and CDR2 from the germline V gene are LGHNA and YNFKEQ. In the authors' methods: Filtering differed, since immunoSEQ gave only junction sequences and no quality scores. TCRdb's copy holds only in-frame clones and misses some; the assay was immunoSEQ multiplex PCR. The V and J calls and clone size are taken from that table; D and trimming were inferred from the DNA. The table includes 800,000 to 1,200,000 clones, 75% to 85% detected once. This rearrangement joins TRBV4-2 to TRBJ1-1, with D unclear. The sample was memory CD4+ T cells from PBMCs. The subset was: CD45RA-negative fraction. This clonotype originated in a man younger than 30 in good health. Some clones in this sample may be carry-over from other donors' samples. In DNA form, the CDR3 reads TGTGCCAGCAGCCAAGACCCGAACACTGAAGCTTTCTTT. This encodes CASSQDPNTEAFF.